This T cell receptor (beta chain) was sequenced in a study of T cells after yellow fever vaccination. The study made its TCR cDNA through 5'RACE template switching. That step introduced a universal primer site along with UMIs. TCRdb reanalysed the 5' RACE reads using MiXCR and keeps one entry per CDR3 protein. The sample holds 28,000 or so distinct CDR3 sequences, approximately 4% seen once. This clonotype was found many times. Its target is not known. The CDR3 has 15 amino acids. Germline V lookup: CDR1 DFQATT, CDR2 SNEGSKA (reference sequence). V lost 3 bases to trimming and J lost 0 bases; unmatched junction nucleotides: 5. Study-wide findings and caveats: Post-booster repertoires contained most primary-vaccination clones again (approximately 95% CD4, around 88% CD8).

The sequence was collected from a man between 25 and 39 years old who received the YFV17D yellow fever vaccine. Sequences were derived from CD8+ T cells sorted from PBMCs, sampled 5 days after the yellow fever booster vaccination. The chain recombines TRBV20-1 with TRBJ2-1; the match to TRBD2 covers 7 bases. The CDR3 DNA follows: TGCAGTGCTAGTGGTCGCGGGGGCTCCTACAATGAGCAGTTCTTC. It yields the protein CSASGRGGSYNEQFF.